This T cell receptor beta chain is from a study of PD-1 blockade in classical Hodgkin lymphoma. Profiled with immunoSEQ multiplex PCR; TCRdb holds only in-frame clones, not every one. The data hold around 21,000 clones, with under 80% observed a single time. Study-wide results and limits: TCR diversity in CD4+, not CD8+, cells rose significantly by C4D1. Initiation of nivolumab under 1 year after ASCT led to exclusion of patients. Before treatment, TCR diversity in newly diagnosed patients was reportedly lower than in healthy donors.

Time point meaning: cycle 4 day 1 (C4D1), after more than five weeks of nivolumab. Each of the patients experienced relapse following autologous stem cell transplantation, and their brentuximab vedotin exposure differed. With regard to this clone: Antigen specificity is unknown.

The source of this sequence is a human donor with classical Hodgkin lymphoma. The sample consisted of peripheral blood mononuclear cells (PBMCs), taken before the fourth cycle of nivolumab.

Here the CDR3 DNA reads TGTGCCATCAGTGAGTCGAGGGGAAGCGGCACCGGGGAGCTGTTTTTT. Amino acid sequence: CAISESRGSGTGELFF. V usage is TRBV10-3 and J usage is TRBJ2-2, with D perhaps matching TRBD1 or TRBD2 (5 bases each). CDR1 and CDR2 (germline): ENHRY, SYGVKD. V dropped 0 bases and J dropped 4 bases, with 12 bases sitting between them. The length of the CDR3 is 16 residues.